This is a list of T cell receptor beta chains from one sample in a study of T cell responses to AZD1222 COVID-19 vaccine. Here immunoSEQ multiplex PCR was the method, and the copy in TCRdb shows in-frame clones only, minus some. The table records around 130,000 clones, around nine tenths of them present only once. Sample: peripheral blood, taken on day 0 of AZD1222 vaccination. Receptors originate from an adult in good health. The CDR3 runs from the conserved cysteine through the conserved F or W. A D gene is named only where the DNA matches it firmly. Size is omitted from some rows. Given values are once, few, many or a class for expanded clones.

CDR3 protein: CASTPWDREAGYTF; CDR3 DNA: TGTGCCAGTACCCCATGGGACAGGGAGGCTGGCTACACCTTC; J gene: TRBJ1-2; D gene: TRBD1; clone size: NA; V gene: TRBV19
CDR3 protein: CTGSGTGRTEAFF; CDR3 DNA: TGTACTGGTAGCGGGACAGGGAGGACTGAAGCTTTCTTT; J gene: TRBJ1-1; D gene: TRBD1; clone size: NA; V gene: TRBV30
CDR3 protein: CATPVSRTLNTEAFF; CDR3 DNA: TGTGCCACCCCCGTATCGAGGACCCTGAACACTGAAGCTTTCTTT; J gene: TRBJ1-1; D gene: NA; clone size: NA; V gene: TRBV24-1
CDR3 protein: CASSPIQRMNTEAFF; CDR3 DNA: TGTGCCAGCTCACCAATACAAAGAATGAACACTGAAGCTTTCTTT; J gene: TRBJ1-1; D gene: NA; clone size: NA; V gene: TRBV18
CDR3 protein: CASSSGQVNTEAFF; CDR3 DNA: TGTGCCAGCAGCTCCGGACAGGTGAACACTGAAGCTTTCTTT; J gene: TRBJ1-1; D gene: TRBD1; clone size: NA; V gene: TRBV7-9
CDR3 protein: CASTLGGSNEKLFF; CDR3 DNA: TGTGCCAGCACCCTGGGGGGGTCTAATGAAAAACTGTTTTTT; J gene: TRBJ1-4; D gene: NA; clone size: NA; V gene: TRBV6-5
CDR3 protein: CASSLDSPLHF; CDR3 DNA: TGTGCCAGCAGCTTGGATTCACCCCTCCACTTT; J gene: TRBJ1-6; D gene: NA; clone size: NA; V gene: TRBV7-2
CDR3 protein: CASSLIGRKNEKLFF; CDR3 DNA: TGTGCCAGCAGCCTCATAGGCAGGAAAAATGAAAAACTGTTTTTT; J gene: TRBJ1-4; D gene: NA; clone size: NA; V gene: TRBV7-2
CDR3 protein: CASSVVTGGYGYTF; CDR3 DNA: TGTGCCAGCAGTGTGGTGACAGGGGGCTATGGCTACACCTTC; J gene: TRBJ1-2; D gene: TRBD1; clone size: once; V gene: TRBV28
CDR3 protein: CASSWGANTGELFF; CDR3 DNA: TGTGCCAGCAGCTGGGGGGCGAACACCGGGGAGCTGTTTTTT; J gene: TRBJ2-2; D gene: NA; clone size: NA; V gene: TRBV7-9
CDR3 protein: CAWSSGRGYTF; CDR3 DNA: TGTGCCTGGAGTTCGGGCCGCGGCTACACCTTC; J gene: TRBJ1-2; D gene: NA; clone size: NA; V gene: TRBV30
CDR3 protein: CASSPGTSYEQYF; CDR3 DNA: TGTGCCAGCAGCCCGGGTACTAGCTACGAGCAGTACTTC; J gene: TRBJ2-7; D gene: NA; clone size: few; V gene: TRBV7-2
CDR3 protein: CAIRLDGSNTEAFF; CDR3 DNA: TGTGCCATCAGGTTGGACGGATCGAACACTGAAGCTTTCTTT; J gene: TRBJ1-1; D gene: NA; clone size: NA; V gene: TRBV10-3
CDR3 protein: CATSDPLMHEAFF; CDR3 DNA: TGTGCCACCAGTGACCCTCTTATGCATGAAGCTTTCTTT; J gene: TRBJ1-1; D gene: NA; clone size: NA; V gene: TRBV24-1
CDR3 protein: CSVGYRTNSPLHF; CDR3 DNA: TGCAGCGTTGGGTACAGGACGAATTCACCCCTCCACTTT; J gene: TRBJ1-6; D gene: NA; clone size: NA; V gene: TRBV29-1
CDR3 protein: CASTRDRVYNEQFF; CDR3 DNA: TGTGCCAGCACCCGGGACAGGGTCTACAATGAGCAGTTCTTC; J gene: TRBJ2-1; D gene: TRBD1; clone size: NA; V gene: TRBV7-2
CDR3 protein: CASSQTTEGIEQFF; CDR3 DNA: TGTGCCAGCAGTCAGACGACCGAGGGTATTGAGCAGTTCTTC; J gene: TRBJ2-1; D gene: NA; clone size: NA; V gene: TRBV6-2/TRBV6-3
CDR3 protein: CASSPSGTDGNTIYF; CDR3 DNA: TGTGCCAGCAGTCCATCCGGGACAGATGGAAACACCATATATTTT; J gene: TRBJ1-3; D gene: TRBD1; clone size: NA; V gene: TRBV7-9
CDR3 protein: CASRRLGQGTQETQYF; CDR3 DNA: TGTGCCAGTAGAAGGTTGGGACAGGGGACTCAAGAGACCCAGTACTTC; J gene: TRBJ2-5; D gene: TRBD1; clone size: NA; V gene: TRBV19
CDR3 protein: CASSSSTGAHTEAFF; CDR3 DNA: TGTGCCAGCAGCTCTTCGACAGGGGCTCACACTGAAGCTTTCTTT; J gene: TRBJ1-1; D gene: TRBD1; clone size: NA; V gene: TRBV6-5
CDR3 protein: CASSSQGNTEAFF; CDR3 DNA: TGTGCCAGCAGCTCCCAGGGGAACACTGAAGCTTTCTTT; J gene: TRBJ1-1; D gene: NA; clone size: NA; V gene: TRBV7-3
CDR3 protein: CASSLAGSGRRSEQFF; CDR3 DNA: TGTGCCAGCAGCTTAGCGGGTAGCGGGAGGCGGAGTGAGCAGTTCTTC; J gene: TRBJ2-1; D gene: TRBD2; clone size: NA; V gene: TRBV7-2
CDR3 protein: CASSFTSGTPGNEQFF; CDR3 DNA: TGTGCCAGCAGCTTTACTAGCGGGACCCCGGGGAATGAGCAGTTCTTC; J gene: TRBJ2-1; D gene: TRBD2; clone size: NA; V gene: TRBV7-6
CDR3 protein: CASSYRRGTGELFF; CDR3 DNA: TGTGCCAGCAGCTACCGAAGGGGAACCGGGGAGCTGTTTTTT; J gene: TRBJ2-2; D gene: NA; clone size: NA; V gene: TRBV27
CDR3 protein: CASSIGEEDAGELFF; CDR3 DNA: TGTGCCAGTAGTATAGGAGAGGAAGACGCCGGGGAGCTGTTTTTT; J gene: TRBJ2-2; D gene: NA; clone size: NA; V gene: TRBV19
CDR3 protein: CASSRSGVYGYTF; CDR3 DNA: TGTGCCAGCAGCCGATCGGGAGTCTATGGCTACACCTTC; J gene: TRBJ1-2; D gene: NA; clone size: NA; V gene: TRBV11-2
CDR3 protein: CASRGLAGNSGANVLTF; CDR3 DNA: TGCGCCAGCAGAGGACTAGCGGGAAACTCTGGGGCCAACGTCCTGACTTTC; J gene: TRBJ2-6; D gene: TRBD2; clone size: NA; V gene: TRBV4-1
CDR3 protein: CSVEVTGGSEKLFF; CDR3 DNA: TGCAGCGTTGAGGTCACTGGGGGCAGTGAAAAACTGTTTTTT; J gene: TRBJ1-4; D gene: NA; clone size: few; V gene: TRBV29-1
CDR3 protein: CASSQGTGTEAFF; CDR3 DNA: TGTGCCAGCAGCCAAGGGACAGGTACAGAAGCTTTCTTT; J gene: TRBJ1-1; D gene: TRBD1; clone size: NA; V gene: TRBV7-3
CDR3 protein: CASSTTSGISMGNEQFF; CDR3 DNA: TGCGCCAGCAGCACGACTAGCGGGATCAGTATGGGCAATGAGCAGTTCTTC; J gene: TRBJ2-1; D gene: TRBD2; clone size: once; V gene: TRBV5-1
CDR3 protein: CASSQDSYNEKLFF; CDR3 DNA: TGCGCCAGCAGCCAAGACTCATATAATGAAAAACTGTTTTTT; J gene: TRBJ1-4; D gene: NA; clone size: NA; V gene: TRBV4-1